This record looks at one T cell receptor beta chain sequence and its context. These data are taken from a study of blood T cell repertoires in COVID-19. CDR1 is KGHSH, CDR2 LQKENI, per germline. Trimming stripped 4 bases from V and 7 bases from J, with 16 bases between. There are 14 residues in the CDR3. Profiling relied on immunoSEQ multiplex PCR, and the TCRdb table lists in-frame clones only, not all of them. The profile shows around 240,000 clones, 85% of them singletons. The sample taken for sequencing was peripheral blood. The rearrangement uses TRBV18 and TRBJ1-2; the D is unclear. The sequence came from a middle-aged man with acute or convalescent COVID-19. CDR3 bases: TGTGCCAGCTCACGTCCGGGTGAAAGTGCTGGCTACACCTTC. Translated: CASSRPGESAGYTF.